This T cell receptor beta chain was captured by sequencing in a study of shared clonotypes between healthy human individuals. Study outcomes and limitations: Of the naive CD4 clonotypes, approximately 5% were shared across a handful of donors. Sequencing depth was predicted to influence how clonotypes are shared among donors.

Worth noting for this clone: Its matching antigen is unknown.

Per germline, CDR1 LGHNA and CDR2 YNFKEQ. V lost 4 bases and J 4 bases, leaving 9 bases between the germline ends. The CDR3 covers 13 residues. As handled by the study authors: As immunoSEQ supplied junction-only sequences (without quality scores), filtering differed. Method: immunoSEQ multiplex PCR; TCRdb's copy keeps in-frame clones and lacks some. That table gives V, J and clone size, and the DNA gave D and trimming. Here the sample spans 550,000 to 800,000 clones, 74% being singletons. The sample was memory CD4+ T cells sorted from blood. Subset described: CD45RA-negative fraction. This sequence originates from a young woman in good health. The J gene is TRBJ2-3, the V gene TRBV4-2; D gene unclear. CDR3 protein: CASSPSVADTQYF. Here the CDR3 DNA reads TGTGCCAGCAGCCCCTCGGTGGCAGATACGCAGTATTTT.